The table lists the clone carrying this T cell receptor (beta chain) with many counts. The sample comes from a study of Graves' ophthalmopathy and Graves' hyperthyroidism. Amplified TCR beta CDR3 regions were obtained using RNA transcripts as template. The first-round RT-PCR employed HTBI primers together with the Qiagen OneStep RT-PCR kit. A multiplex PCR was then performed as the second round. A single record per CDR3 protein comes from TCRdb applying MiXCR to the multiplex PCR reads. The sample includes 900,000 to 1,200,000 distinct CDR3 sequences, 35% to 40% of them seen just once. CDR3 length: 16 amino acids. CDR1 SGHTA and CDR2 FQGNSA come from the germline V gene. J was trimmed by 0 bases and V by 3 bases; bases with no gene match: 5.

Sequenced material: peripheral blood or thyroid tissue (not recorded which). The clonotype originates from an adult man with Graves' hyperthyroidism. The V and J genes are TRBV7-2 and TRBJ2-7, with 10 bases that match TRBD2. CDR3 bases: TGTGCCAGCAGCTTTCGCTCTAGCGGGAGCTCCTACGAGCAGTACTTC. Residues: CASSFRSSGSSYEQYF.